This T cell receptor beta chain was captured in a study of blood T cells in healthy people across ages. Study at large: The template switching approach captured approximately one barcoded beta molecule for every two T cells.

Primers used in a second PCR of about 6 to 12 cycles were a sample-barcoded 5' primer and a J-beta primer mix. TCRdb independently ran MiXCR on the 5' RACE reads; one entry per CDR3 protein. The table lists fewer than 800,000 distinct CDR3 sequences, approximately 50% of them singletons. General study findings and limits: As naive T cell percentage varied, TCR beta diversity correlated strongly with it. What prevented conclusive comparison of naive and antigen-experienced cells was that PBMCs were unsorted. Donor CMV status, an unknown factor, possibly confounded changes in expanded clonotypes.

Germline V lookup: CDR1 LGHNA, CDR2 YSLEER. J gave up 4 bases and V 5 bases, and 6 bases lay outside the gene matches. This CDR3 has 14 amino acids. On this clonotype: Its target is unknown.

What was sequenced was blood. The V gene is TRBV4-3, the J gene TRBJ2-7, with TRBD1 matching 9 bases. The receptor's source is a woman between 55 and 75 years old in good health. The CDR3 DNA follows: TGCGCCAGCAGCAAGGGACAGGGTGTATACGAGCAGTACTTC. As protein: CASSKGQGVYEQYF.